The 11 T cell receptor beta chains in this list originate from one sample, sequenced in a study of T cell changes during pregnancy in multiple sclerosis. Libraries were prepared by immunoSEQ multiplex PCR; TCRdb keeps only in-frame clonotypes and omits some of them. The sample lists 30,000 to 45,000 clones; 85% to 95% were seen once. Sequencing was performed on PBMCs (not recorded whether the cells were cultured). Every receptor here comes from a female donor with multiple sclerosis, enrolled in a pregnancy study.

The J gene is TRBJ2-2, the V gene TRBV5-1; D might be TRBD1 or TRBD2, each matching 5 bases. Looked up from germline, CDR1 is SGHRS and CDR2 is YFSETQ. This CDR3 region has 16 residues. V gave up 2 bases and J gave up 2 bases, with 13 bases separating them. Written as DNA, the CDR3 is TGCGCCAGCAGCTTTTTGGGGACCTACAACACCGGGGAGCTGTTTTTT. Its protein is CASSFLGTYNTGELFF.

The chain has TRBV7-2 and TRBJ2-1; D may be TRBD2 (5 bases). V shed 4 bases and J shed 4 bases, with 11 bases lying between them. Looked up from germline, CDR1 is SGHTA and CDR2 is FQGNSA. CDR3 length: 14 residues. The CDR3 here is CASSSGPGYNEQFF. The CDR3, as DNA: TGTGCCAGCAGCTCGGGTCCGGGGTACAATGAGCAGTTCTTC.

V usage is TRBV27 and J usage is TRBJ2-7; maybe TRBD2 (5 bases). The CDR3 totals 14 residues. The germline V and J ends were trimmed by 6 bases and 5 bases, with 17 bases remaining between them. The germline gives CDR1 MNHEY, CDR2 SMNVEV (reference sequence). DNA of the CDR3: TGTGCCAGCAGCTCGACCGGGATCCCTAACGAGCAGTACTTC. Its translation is CASSSTGIPNEQYF.

The chain's CDR3 is CASSMGPSGETQYF. The CDR3 region has the DNA TGTGCCAGTAGTATGGGGCCTAGCGGGGAGACCCAGTACTTC. The genes are TRBV19 and TRBJ2-5; 8 bases fit TRBD2. Germline CDR1 and CDR2: LNHDA and SQIVND (reference sequence). V dropped 3 bases and J dropped 5; count of bases not matched to a gene: 5. The CDR3 extends over 14 amino acids.

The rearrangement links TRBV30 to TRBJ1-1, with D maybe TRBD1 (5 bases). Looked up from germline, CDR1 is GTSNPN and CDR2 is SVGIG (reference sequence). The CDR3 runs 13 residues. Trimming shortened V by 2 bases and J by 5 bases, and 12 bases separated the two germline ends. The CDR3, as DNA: TGTGCCTGGAGTAGAAGGGGAGGGACTGAAGCTTTCTTT. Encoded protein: CAWSRRGGTEAFF. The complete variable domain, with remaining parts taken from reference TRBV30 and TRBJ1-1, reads SQTIHQWPATLVQPVGSPLSLECTVEGTSNPNLYWYRQAAGRGLQLLFYSVGIGQISSEVPQNLSASRPQDRQFILSSKKLLLSDSGFYLCAWSRRGGTEAFFGQGTRLTVV.

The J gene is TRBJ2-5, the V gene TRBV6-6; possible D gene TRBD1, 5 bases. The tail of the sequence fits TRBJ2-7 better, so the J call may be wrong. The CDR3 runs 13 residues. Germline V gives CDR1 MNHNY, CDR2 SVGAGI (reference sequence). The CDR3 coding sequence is TGTGCCAGCAGTTACGACAGCTCCTACGAGCAGTACTTC. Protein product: CASSYDSSYEQYF.

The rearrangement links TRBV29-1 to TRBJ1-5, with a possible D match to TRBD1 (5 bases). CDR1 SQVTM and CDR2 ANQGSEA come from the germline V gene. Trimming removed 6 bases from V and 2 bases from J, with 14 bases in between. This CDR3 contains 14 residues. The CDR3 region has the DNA TGCAGCGTAATAGACGGGACCGGCAATCAGCCCCAGCATTTT. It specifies CSVIDGTGNQPQHF.

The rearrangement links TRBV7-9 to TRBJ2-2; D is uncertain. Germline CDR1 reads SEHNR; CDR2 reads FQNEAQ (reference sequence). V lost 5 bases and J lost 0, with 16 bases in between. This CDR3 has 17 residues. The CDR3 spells CASSGIPHNANTGELFF. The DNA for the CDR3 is TGTGCCAGCAGCGGCATCCCCCACAACGCGAACACCGGGGAGCTGTTTTTT.

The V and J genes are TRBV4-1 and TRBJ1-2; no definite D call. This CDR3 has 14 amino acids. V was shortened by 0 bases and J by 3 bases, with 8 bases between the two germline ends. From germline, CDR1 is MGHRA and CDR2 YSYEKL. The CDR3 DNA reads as TGCGCCAGCAGCCAAGATGGAGGATACTATGGCTACACCTTC. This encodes CASSQDGGYYGYTF.

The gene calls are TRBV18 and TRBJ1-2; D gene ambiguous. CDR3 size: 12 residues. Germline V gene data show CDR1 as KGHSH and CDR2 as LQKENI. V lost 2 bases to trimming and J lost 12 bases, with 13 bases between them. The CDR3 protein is CASSPGVGVDTF. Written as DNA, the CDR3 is TGTGCCAGCTCACCAGGGGTCGGGGTTGACACCTTC.

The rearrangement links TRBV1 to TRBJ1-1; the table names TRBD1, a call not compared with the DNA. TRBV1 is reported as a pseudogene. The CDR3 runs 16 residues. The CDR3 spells CTKDQKGTGGHTEAFF. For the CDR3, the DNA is TGCACCAAAGACCAAAAGGGGACAGGGGGTCACACTGAAGCTTTCTTT.